This TCR beta chain derives from a study of cytotoxic CD8 clonotypes in ibrutinib-treated CLL. Study-level background: Once patients had received a median about eleven months of treatment, range 6 to 36, response samples were obtained. Sequencing produced an average of approximately 230,000 productive templates and 94,082 productive rearrangements per sample.

Sequencing used immunoSEQ multiplex PCR; TCRdb keeps in-frame clones, though not all of them. This table holds tens of thousands of clones, roughly three quarters found once. V gave up 5 bases and J gave up 4 bases; unmatched junction bases: 8. Germline lookup yields CDR1 SGHTA and CDR2 FQGNSA. The CDR3 sequence is 16 residues long. Cryopreserved PBMCs provided approximately 1.9 micrograms of genomic DNA for the TCR beta libraries. This clone was recorded only once. The rearrangement links TRBV7-2 to TRBJ2-2; 9 positions agree with TRBD2. Sequencing was performed on PBMCs, taken after 12 months of ibrutinib treatment. The origin of this receptor is a human donor with chronic lymphocytic leukemia. DNA of the CDR3: TGTGCCAGCAGCCCACATAGCGGGGGCCCCACCGGGGAGCTGTTTTTT. As protein: CASSPHSGGPTGELFF.